This T cell receptor (beta chain) was captured in a study of blood T cell repertoires in COVID-19. Study at large: Specimens from acute and convalescent COVID-19 originated in the United States, Italy and Spain. Sources were T cells, B-cell-depleted T cells, or PBMCs; the material itself was cDNA or gDNA.

Residents of about 25 US areas, aged about 18 to 100 years, made up the participants. Participants' own reports of clinical history determined their cohort assignment. Repertoires were generated with immunoSEQ multiplex PCR, while TCRdb's copy carries only in-frame clones and drops some. In the table there are fewer than 250,000 clones, less than 90% of which are singletons. Germline-derived CDR1 and CDR2 are SEHNR and FQNEAQ (reference sequence). This CDR3 has 13 amino acids. Trimming at V came to 5 bases and at J to 6 bases, leaving 7 bases not matched to a gene. Material for sequencing was PBMCs or T cells enriched from blood (not recorded which). The gene calls are TRBV7-9 and TRBJ2-7, with TRBD2 matching over 7 bases. This sequence originates from a young woman who had been exposed to COVID-19. CDR3: CASSVRLAGEQYF. CDR3 DNA sequence: TGTGCCAGCAGCGTACGACTAGCAGGCGAGCAGTACTTC.